These 9 T cell receptor beta chains were sequenced from one sample in a study of T-cell memory formation after mild COVID-19. In TCRdb, the 5' RACE reads were re-called with MiXCR into one record per CDR3 protein. The sample carries just over 400,000 distinct CDR3 sequences, roughly a quarter recorded once. Sequenced sample: PBMCs or a T cell subset sorted from them (not recorded which). The receptors stem from an adult woman who had mild COVID-19 (a few samples of this study predate the infection). Cell type and time point are not known.

In its sample, this clonotype was seen a few times. The CDR3 DNA sequence: TGTGCCTGGAGTGTACGTGACAATGAGCAGTTCTTC. It yields the protein CAWSVRDNEQFF. This chain connects TRBV30 to TRBJ2-1; no reliable D call. The CDR3 consists of 12 residues. V was shortened by 0 bases and J by 5 bases, with 5 bases between the two germline ends. Per germline, CDR1 GTSNPN and CDR2 SVGIG (reference sequence).

This clonotype was picked up a small number of times. The J gene is TRBJ2-3, the V gene TRBV4-3; 8 bases fit TRBD2. Germline trimming cut 2 bases from V and 6 bases from J; bases unmatched to any gene: 10. The CDR3 sequence is 16 residues long. Germline assignment: CDR1 LGHNA and CDR2 YSLEER. Here the CDR3 reads CASSQQPGLGLDTQYF. CDR3 nucleotide sequence: TGCGCCAGCAGCCAACAACCGGGACTAGGTTTGGATACGCAGTATTTT.

The chain is built from TRBV10-1 and TRBJ1-1, with TRBD1 identical over 10 bases. There are 15 residues in the CDR3. V shed 10 bases, J shed 0 bases, and the junction held 8 bases outside the gene matches. CDR1 is WNHNN, CDR2 SYGVQD, per germline (reference sequence). Written as DNA, the CDR3 is TGCGCCAACAGGGAGACAGGGGGCCTGAACACTGAAGCTTTCTTT. Protein sequence: CANRETGGLNTEAFF.

V is TRBV7-6 and J is TRBJ2-1; 10 bases are shared with TRBD2. The CDR3 spans 15 residues. Germline CDR1 and CDR2: SGHVS and FNYEAQ. V dropped 5 bases and J dropped 7; count of bases not matched to a gene: 8. The CDR3 DNA sequence: TGTGCCAGCAGCCCGGGAGCGGGGGGGTGGAATGAGCAGTTCTTC. Translated: CASSPGAGGWNEQFF.

The chain links TRBV6-5 to TRBJ1-6; a possible D gene is TRBD1 (6 bases). The CDR3 is 16 amino acids. V was shortened by 0 bases and J by 10 bases, with 16 bases between the two germline ends. Germline CDR1 MNHEY, CDR2 SVGAGI. CDR3 amino acids: CASSYSMGGAGSPLHF. CDR3 coding DNA: TGTGCCAGCAGTTACTCGATGGGGGGGGCAGGGTCACCCCTCCACTTT.

This clonotype was recorded a few times. The J gene is TRBJ2-2, the V gene TRBV11-3, with D possibly matching TRBD2 (7 bases). With 7 bases removed from V and 2 bases from J, the gap between germline ends came to 11 bases. This CDR3 has 14 residues. Per germline, CDR1 SGHNT and CDR2 YENEEA. The DNA for the CDR3 is TGTGCCAGCACGAGGGGGGGTAACACCGGGGAGCTGTTTTTT. Translating it yields CASTRGGNTGELFF. The whole variable domain, remainder taken from reference TRBV11-3 and TRBJ2-2, is EAGVVQSPRYKIIEKKQPVAFWCNPISGHNTLYWYLQNLGQGPELLIRYENEEAVDDSQLPKDRFSAERLKGVDSTLKIQPAELGDSAVYLCASTRGGNTGELFFGEGSRLTVL.

The sample holds a few counts of this clonotype. The gene calls are TRBV7-9 and TRBJ2-3, with a tentative D call TRBD2 (6 bases). CDR3 length equals 19 residues. Trimming cost V 3 bases and J 3 bases, with 25 bases left between them. The germline V gene encodes CDR1 SEHNR and CDR2 FQNEAQ (reference sequence). The DNA for the CDR3 is TGTGCCAGCAGCTTTTCCGGACTACCCGGAGGGATCGTTACAGATACGCAGTATTTT. Its protein is CASSFSGLPGGIVTDTQYF.

This clonotype occurred a few times. V gene TRBV20-1 combines with J gene TRBJ1-2; D ambiguous. Germline CDR1 DFQATT, CDR2 SNEGSKA (reference sequence). The CDR3 has 9 residues. As DNA, the CDR3 is TGCAGCTCTGAGTATGGCTACACCTTC. Translated, it gives CSSEYGYTF.

This chain connects TRBV11-2 to TRBJ2-7; no clear D gene. Trimming shortened V by 6 bases and J by 3 bases, and 18 bases separated the two germline ends. Germline CDR1 and CDR2: SGHAT and FQNNGV. The CDR3 length is 15 residues. The CDR3 nucleotides are TGTGCCAGCAGTCCGGCAGAAATTAAAGGCTACGAGCAGTACTTC. This encodes CASSPAEIKGYEQYF.